The rows below give T cell receptor beta chains drawn from one sample of a study of Graves' ophthalmopathy and Graves' hyperthyroidism. MiXCR, applied by TCRdb to the multiplex PCR reads, yields one record per CDR3 protein. The sample records over 450,000 distinct CDR3 sequences, around 15% being singletons. Sequenced sample: blood. The receptor set was obtained from a woman aged 25 to 39 with Graves' ophthalmopathy. Both conserved end residues are trimmed from each CDR3. The order of the fields is CDR3 protein, V gene, clone size. Rows may omit the clone size; those that give it use once, few, many or a size class.

ASSPRSSRDGYT	TRBV7-2	many
ASSCKTGWGVYYEQY	TRBV11-2	many
ASSFRGEQY	TRBV28	many
SVEIGTQEETQY	TRBV29-1	many
ASSLLQMMNTEAF	TRBV28	few
ASSTTVGLSYEQY	TRBV27	many
ASSRISGGPETQY	TRBV19	few
ASSYDQGKAF	TRBV6-5	many
ASRGSYNSPLH	TRBV28	many
ASSHGRGYEQY	TRBV3-1	many
ASMAWGDYGYT	TRBV6-1	-
SVPGPPYGYT	TRBV29-1	few
ASSLNGDRTDTQY	TRBV11-2	-
ASSWGATVLGTEAF	TRBV28	many
ASSKGNQPQH	TRBV27	many
SARKTGDDSNQPQH	TRBV20-1	many
SARDTGQKETQY	TRBV20-1	many
ASSPTASLPGQGYGYT	TRBV18	-
ASSSSHGDREQY	TRBV7-6	many
ASSISSSYEQY	TRBV6-5	many
ASSLQGGSNTGELF	TRBV11-2	many
ASSFSRGPESGNTIY	TRBV12-3/TRBV12-4	many
ASSARTGREQPQH	TRBV19	many
ASSLVQFYQPQH	TRBV28	many